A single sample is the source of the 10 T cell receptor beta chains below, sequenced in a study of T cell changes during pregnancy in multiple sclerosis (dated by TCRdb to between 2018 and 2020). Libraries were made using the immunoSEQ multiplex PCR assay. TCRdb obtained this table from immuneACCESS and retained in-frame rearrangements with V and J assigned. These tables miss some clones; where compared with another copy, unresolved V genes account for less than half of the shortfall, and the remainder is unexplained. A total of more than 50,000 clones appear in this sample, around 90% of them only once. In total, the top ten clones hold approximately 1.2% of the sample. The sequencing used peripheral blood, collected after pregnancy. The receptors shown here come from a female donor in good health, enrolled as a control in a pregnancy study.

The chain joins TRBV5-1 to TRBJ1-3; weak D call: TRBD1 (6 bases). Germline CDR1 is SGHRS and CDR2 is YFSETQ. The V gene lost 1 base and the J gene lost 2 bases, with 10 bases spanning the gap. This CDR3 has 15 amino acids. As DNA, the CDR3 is TGCGCCAGCAGCTTGTTCACAGGGACTGGAAACACCATATATTTT. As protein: CASSLFTGTGNTIYF. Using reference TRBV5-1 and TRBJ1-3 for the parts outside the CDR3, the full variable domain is KAGVTQTPRYLIKTRGQQVTLSCSPISGHRSVSWYQQTPGQGLQFLFEYFSETQRNKGNFPGRFSGRQFSNSRSEMNVSTLELGDSALYLCASSLFTGTGNTIYFGEGSWLTVV.

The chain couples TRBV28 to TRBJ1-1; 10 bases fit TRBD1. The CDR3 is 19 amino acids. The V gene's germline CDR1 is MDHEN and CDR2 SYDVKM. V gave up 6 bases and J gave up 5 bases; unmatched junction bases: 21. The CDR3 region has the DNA TGTGCCAGCAGGGGGGCGTCACGAATGACAGGGGGCCGAGGGACTGAAGCTTTCTTT. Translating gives CASRGASRMTGGRGTEAFF.

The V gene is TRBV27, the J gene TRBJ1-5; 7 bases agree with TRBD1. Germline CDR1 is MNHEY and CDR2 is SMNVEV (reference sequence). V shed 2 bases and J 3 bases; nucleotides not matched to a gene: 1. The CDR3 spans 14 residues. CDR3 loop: CASSLGTANQPQHF. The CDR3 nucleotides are TGTGCCAGCAGTTTAGGGACAGCCAATCAGCCCCAGCATTTT.

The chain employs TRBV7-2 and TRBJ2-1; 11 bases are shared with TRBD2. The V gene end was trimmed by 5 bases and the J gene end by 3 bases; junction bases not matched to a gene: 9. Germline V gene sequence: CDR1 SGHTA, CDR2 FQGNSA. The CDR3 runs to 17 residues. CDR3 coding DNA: TGTGCCAGCAGCCCACGTTCGACTAGCGGGGACTACAATGAGCAGTTCTTC. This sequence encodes CASSPRSTSGDYNEQFF.

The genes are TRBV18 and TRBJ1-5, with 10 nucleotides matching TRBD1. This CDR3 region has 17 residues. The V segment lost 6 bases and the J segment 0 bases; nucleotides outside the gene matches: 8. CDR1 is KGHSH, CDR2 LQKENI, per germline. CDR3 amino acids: CASSRTGGRYSNQPQHF. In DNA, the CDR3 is TGTGCCAGCTCCCGGACAGGGGGGCGGTATAGCAATCAGCCCCAGCATTTT. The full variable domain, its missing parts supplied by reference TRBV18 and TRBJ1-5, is NAGVMQNPRHLVRRRGQEARLRCSPMKGHSHVYWYRQLPEEGLKFMVYLQKENIIDESGMPKERFSAEFPKEGPSILRIQQVVRGDSAAYFCASSRTGGRYSNQPQHFGDGTRLSIL.

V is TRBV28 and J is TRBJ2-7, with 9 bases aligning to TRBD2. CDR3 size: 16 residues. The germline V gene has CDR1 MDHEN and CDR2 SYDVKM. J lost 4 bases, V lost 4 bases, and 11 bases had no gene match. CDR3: CASSSAGTSSRYEQYF. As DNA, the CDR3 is TGTGCCAGCAGTTCAGCCGGGACTAGCAGTAGGTACGAGCAGTACTTC. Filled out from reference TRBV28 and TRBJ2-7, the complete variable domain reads DVKVTQSSRYLVKRTGEKVFLECVQDMDHENMFWYRQDPGLGLRLIYFSYDVKMKEKGDIPEGYSVSREKKERFSLILESASTNQTSMYLCASSSAGTSSRYEQYFGPGTRLTVT.

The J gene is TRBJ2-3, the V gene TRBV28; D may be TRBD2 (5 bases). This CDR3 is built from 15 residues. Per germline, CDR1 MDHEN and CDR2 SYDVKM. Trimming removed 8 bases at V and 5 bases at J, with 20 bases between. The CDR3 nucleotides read TGTGCCAGCGAGGCGGCGGAAGGAGGTAGAGATACGCAGTATTTT. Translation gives CASEAAEGGRDTQYF.

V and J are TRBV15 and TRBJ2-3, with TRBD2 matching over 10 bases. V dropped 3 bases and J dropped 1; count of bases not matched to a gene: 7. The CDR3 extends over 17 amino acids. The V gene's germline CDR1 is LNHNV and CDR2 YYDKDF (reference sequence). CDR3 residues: CATSRGTSGVGTDTQYF. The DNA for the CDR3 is TGTGCCACCAGCAGGGGTACTAGCGGGGTGGGCACAGATACGCAGTATTTT.

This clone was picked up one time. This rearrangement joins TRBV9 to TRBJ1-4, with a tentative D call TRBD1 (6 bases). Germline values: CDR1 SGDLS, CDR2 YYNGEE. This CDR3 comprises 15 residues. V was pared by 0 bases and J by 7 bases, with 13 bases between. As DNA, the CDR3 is TGTGCCAGCAGCGTAGGGGGGGAGGGGGGTGAAAAACTGTTTTTT. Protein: CASSVGGEGGEKLFF. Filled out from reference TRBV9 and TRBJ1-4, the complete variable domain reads DSGVTQTPKHLITATGQRVTLRCSPRSGDLSVYWYQQSLDQGLQFLIQYYNGEERAKGNILERFSAQQFPDLHSELNLSSLELGDSALYFCASSVGGEGGEKLFFGSGTQLSVL.

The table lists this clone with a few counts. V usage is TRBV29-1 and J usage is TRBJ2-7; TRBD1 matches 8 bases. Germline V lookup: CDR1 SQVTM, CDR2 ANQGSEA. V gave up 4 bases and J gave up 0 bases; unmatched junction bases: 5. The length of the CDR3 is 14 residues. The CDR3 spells CSVVGQVGSYEQYF. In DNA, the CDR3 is TGCAGCGTTGTGGGACAGGTAGGCTCCTACGAGCAGTACTTC.